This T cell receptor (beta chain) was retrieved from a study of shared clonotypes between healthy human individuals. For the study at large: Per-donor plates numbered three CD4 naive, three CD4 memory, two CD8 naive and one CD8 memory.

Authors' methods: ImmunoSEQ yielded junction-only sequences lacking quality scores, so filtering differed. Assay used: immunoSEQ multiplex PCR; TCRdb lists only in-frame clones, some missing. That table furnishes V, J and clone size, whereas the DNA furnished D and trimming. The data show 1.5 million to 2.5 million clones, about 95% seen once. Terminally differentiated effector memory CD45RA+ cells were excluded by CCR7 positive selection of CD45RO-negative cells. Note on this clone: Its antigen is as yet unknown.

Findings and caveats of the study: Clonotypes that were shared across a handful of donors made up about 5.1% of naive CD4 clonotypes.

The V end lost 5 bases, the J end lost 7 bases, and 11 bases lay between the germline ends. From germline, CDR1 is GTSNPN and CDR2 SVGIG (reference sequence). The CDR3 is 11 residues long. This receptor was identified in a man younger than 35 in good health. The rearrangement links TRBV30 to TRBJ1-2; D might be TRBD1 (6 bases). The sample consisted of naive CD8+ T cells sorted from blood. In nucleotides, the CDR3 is TGTGCCTGGCGTCCAGGGGTTGGCTACACCTTC. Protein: CAWRPGVGYTF.